What follows are 23 T cell receptor beta chains derived from one specimen sequenced in a study of T cell responses to AZD1222 COVID-19 vaccine. The method was immunoSEQ multiplex PCR; TCRdb's version includes in-frame clones alone and lacks a portion of them. The sample consists of 130,000 to 150,000 clones, about 91% of them appearing once. The sample in question was peripheral blood, obtained on day 0 of AZD1222 vaccination. These receptors were obtained from an adult in good health.

The chain couples TRBV10-3 to TRBJ2-1, with 7 bases aligning to TRBD2. Per the germline V gene, CDR1 is ENHRY and CDR2 is SYGVKD. V lost 3 bases and J lost 4; bases outside the gene matches: 12. There are 17 residues in the CDR3. CDR3 DNA sequence: TGTGCCATCAGTGACCGTTTGGCCGGGGGGAGTTACAATGAGCAGTTCTTC. This translates into CAISDRLAGGSYNEQFF.

This sequence joins TRBV24-1 and TRBJ2-3, with no clear D. CDR3 length: 12 amino acids. V dropped 4 bases and J dropped 6 bases, with 7 bases sitting between them. Germline assignment: CDR1 KGHDR and CDR2 SFDVKD. CDR3 sequence (DNA): TGTGCCACCAGTGACCTTGCGGATACGCAGTATTTT. Translation: CATSDLADTQYF.

The chain recombines TRBV3-1 (or the pseudogene TRBV3-2) with TRBJ1-5, with D possibly matching TRBD1 (5 bases). Germline V lookup: CDR1 LGHDT, CDR2 YNNKEL (reference sequence). The CDR3 is 13 amino acids. V lost 3 bases and J lost 3, with 6 bases in between. The CDR3 DNA is TGTGCCAGCAGCCAGGGACCCAATCAGCCCCAGCATTTT. This gives the protein CASSQGPNQPQHF.

The chain couples TRBV6-5 to TRBJ1-2; possibly TRBD1 for D (6 bases). The germline CDR1 and CDR2 sequences are MNHEY and SVGAGI. This CDR3 has 14 residues. Trimming took 7 bases from V and 6 from J, leaving 18 bases between them. DNA for the CDR3: TGTGCCAGCAATCCCACGGCTGGGGGCGATGGCTACACCTTC. Its protein product is CASNPTAGGDGYTF.

This clone has only a few counts. The V call is TRBV19, the J call TRBJ1-2; D perhaps matches TRBD1 (6 bases). The length of the CDR3 is 13 residues. Trimming took off 5 bases at V and 0 bases at J, with 7 bases between the two ends. Germline V gene sequence: CDR1 LNHDA, CDR2 SQIVND (reference sequence). CDR3 in amino acids: CASSQGPNYGYTF. As DNA, the CDR3 is TGTGCCAGTAGTCAGGGGCCTAACTATGGCTACACCTTC.

The genes are TRBV7-9 and TRBJ2-7, with TRBD1 identical over 8 bases. V was pared by 5 bases and J by 9 bases, with 6 bases of the junction left unmatched. Looked up from germline, CDR1 is SEHNR and CDR2 is FQNEAQ (reference sequence). This CDR3 has 12 residues. CDR3 bases: TGTGCCAGCAGCGCCGACAGGGGTGTGCAGTACTTC. As protein: CASSADRGVQYF. Full variable domain (remainder filled in from reference TRBV7-9 and TRBJ2-7): DTGVSQNPRHKITKRGQNVTFRCDPISEHNRLYWYRQTLGQGPEFLTYFQNEAQLEKSRLLSDRFSAERPKGSFSTLEIQRTEQGDSAMYLCASSADRGVQYFGPGTRLTVT.

This clone came up a few times. This chain links TRBV4-3 with TRBJ1-5; no firm D call. The V and J ends lost 4 bases and 4 bases respectively, with 8 bases between them. CDR1 is LGHNA and CDR2 is YSLEER in the germline V gene. The CDR3 length is 13 residues. The CDR3: CASSPKANQPQHF. The CDR3 region has the DNA TGCGCCAGCAGCCCGAAAGCTAATCAGCCCCAGCATTTT.

This clone was picked up one time. The rearrangement uses TRBV19 and TRBJ1-1, with D unresolved. The germline V gene encodes CDR1 LNHDA and CDR2 SQIVND (reference sequence). This CDR3 contains 13 residues. The V end was cut by 3 bases, the J end by 5 bases, with 10 bases between. The CDR3 region is CASSMWGLTEAFF. CDR3 bases: TGTGCCAGTAGTATGTGGGGTTTAACTGAAGCTTTCTTT. Full variable domain (remainder filled in from reference TRBV19 and TRBJ1-1): DGGITQSPKYLFRKEGQNVTLSCEQNLNHDAMYWYRQDPGQGLRLIYYSQIVNDFQKGDIAEGYSVSREKKESFPLTVTSAQKNPTAFYLCASSMWGLTEAFFGQGTRLTVV.

The chain recombines TRBV9 with TRBJ1-1, with a tentative D call TRBD1 (6 bases). Germline-derived CDR1 and CDR2 are SGDLS and YYNGEE. Trimming cost V 0 bases and J 4 bases, with 22 bases left between them. The CDR3 consists of 18 residues. The CDR3 nucleotides are TGTGCCAGCAGCGTAGGGGGTTGGGACACAGGGCGCTCCACTGAAGCTTTCTTT. Translation: CASSVGGWDTGRSTEAFF. Full variable domain (missing parts from reference TRBV9 and TRBJ1-1): DSGVTQTPKHLITATGQRVTLRCSPRSGDLSVYWYQQSLDQGLQFLIQYYNGEERAKGNILERFSAQQFPDLHSELNLSSLELGDSALYFCASSVGGWDTGRSTEAFFGQGTRLTVV.

The chain uses TRBV28 and TRBJ1-2; no definite D call. Germline V CDR1 and CDR2: MDHEN, SYDVKM. CDR3 length equals 12 residues. Trimming pared 10 bases from V and 0 bases from J, leaving 9 bases between. The CDR3 nucleotides read TGTGCCACCGGGCCTCCTAACTATGGCTACACCTTC. Amino acid sequence: CATGPPNYGYTF.

This clone showed up just once. V is TRBV11-1 and J is TRBJ1-3; D call uncertain. The CDR3 length is 14 residues. The germline V gene has CDR1 SGHAT and CDR2 FQDESV (reference sequence). The V end lost 5 bases, the J end lost 4 bases, and 12 bases lay between the germline ends. The CDR3 loop is CASSRTDLGNTIYF. The CDR3, as DNA: TGTGCCAGCAGCAGGACGGATTTGGGAAACACCATATATTTT.

The chain uses TRBV19 and TRBJ2-5; D could derive from TRBD1 or TRBD2 (5 bases each). Germline CDR1 and CDR2: LNHDA and SQIVND (reference sequence). The CDR3 covers 14 residues. Trimming took off 6 bases at V and 1 base at J, with 12 bases between the two ends. The CDR3 DNA is TGTGCCAGTAGCCGCCGGGACGGCCAAGAGACCCAGTACTTC. It is translated as CASSRRDGQETQYF.

This sequence joins TRBV19 and TRBJ1-2; D gene unclear. The V end was cut by 5 bases, the J end by 8 bases, with 9 bases between. The CDR3 is 11 amino acids. The V gene's germline CDR1 is LNHDA and CDR2 SQIVND (reference sequence). CDR3 protein: CASSFLMGYTF. The CDR3, as DNA: TGTGCCAGTAGTTTCCTGATGGGCTACACCTTC.

The chain uses TRBV5-1 and TRBJ2-5, with 7 bases identical to TRBD1. CDR3 size: 14 residues. Germline V CDR1 and CDR2: SGHRS, YFSETQ. V was pared by 2 bases and J by 1 base, with 2 bases of the junction left unmatched. The CDR3, as DNA: TGCGCCAGCAGCTTCGACAGGGCCCAAGAGACCCAGTACTTC. Residues: CASSFDRAQETQYF. Variable domain in full (rest from reference TRBV5-1 and TRBJ2-5): KAGVTQTPRYLIKTRGQQVTLSCSPISGHRSVSWYQQTPGQGLQFLFEYFSETQRNKGNFPGRFSGRQFSNSRSEMNVSTLELGDSALYLCASSFDRAQETQYFGPGTRLLVL.

CDR3 nucleotide sequence: TGTGCCACCAGCAGAGATAAGGGACGCTACGAGCAGTACTTC. Its translation is CATSRDKGRYEQYF. This chain connects TRBV15 to TRBJ2-7; TRBD1 or TRBD2 may be the D gene (5 bases each). Trimming took 0 bases from V and 3 from J, leaving 9 bases between them. Germline V gene lookup returns CDR1 LNHNV and CDR2 YYDKDF (reference sequence). CDR3 size: 14 residues.

This chain links TRBV6-5 with TRBJ2-2; 8 nucleotides match TRBD1. The J segment lost 6 bases and the V segment lost 0 bases, leaving 3 bases of the junction unmatched. Germline lookup yields CDR1 MNHEY and CDR2 SVGAGI. This CDR3 comprises 15 residues. The DNA of the CDR3 is TGTGCCAGCAGTTACTCGCAGGGGGCATCCGGGGAGCTGTTTTTT. This sequence encodes CASSYSQGASGELFF.

The CDR3 coding sequence is TGTGCCAGTAGTATAAATCGGAGGAGTGAGCAGTTCTTC. Protein: CASSINRRSEQFF. This chain connects TRBV19 to TRBJ2-1, with a possible D match to TRBD2 (5 bases). The CDR3 spans 13 residues. Germline V gene sequence: CDR1 LNHDA, CDR2 SQIVND (reference sequence). V gave up 2 bases and J gave up 9 bases, with 11 bases separating them. Based on the CDR3 plus reference TRBV19 and TRBJ2-1, the full variable domain is DGGITQSPKYLFRKEGQNVTLSCEQNLNHDAMYWYRQDPGQGLRLIYYSQIVNDFQKGDIAEGYSVSREKKESFPLTVTSAQKNPTAFYLCASSINRRSEQFFGPGTRLTVL.

The rearrangement uses TRBV14 and TRBJ2-5, with 9 bases lining up with TRBD1. The germline V gene has CDR1 SGHDN and CDR2 FVKESK. The J segment lost 7 bases and the V segment lost 0 bases, leaving 12 bases of the junction unmatched. The CDR3 loop spans 17 amino acids. The CDR3 reads CASSQDPTGQGWGTQYF. The CDR3 nucleotides read TGTGCCAGCAGCCAAGACCCGACGGGACAGGGTTGGGGGACCCAGTACTTC.

This chain joins TRBV18 and TRBJ1-1, with TRBD1 matching 8 bases. The CDR3 extends over 16 amino acids. Germline CDR1 KGHSH, CDR2 LQKENI. V shed 3 bases and J 1 base; nucleotides not matched to a gene: 7. CDR3 in amino acids: CASSPRRGRENTEAFF. CDR3 nucleotide sequence: TGTGCCAGCTCACCCCGCAGGGGGCGGGAGAACACTGAAGCTTTCTTT. Looking up the rest from reference TRBV18 and TRBJ1-1 gives the full variable domain: NAGVMQNPRHLVRRRGQEARLRCSPMKGHSHVYWYRQLPEEGLKFMVYLQKENIIDESGMPKERFSAEFPKEGPSILRIQQVVRGDSAAYFCASSPRRGRENTEAFFGQGTRLTVV.

The chain recombines TRBV7-9 with TRBJ1-5; 9 positions agree with TRBD1. Germline CDR1 reads SEHNR; CDR2 reads FQNEAQ (reference sequence). V was clipped by 5 bases and J by 7 bases; unmatched bases: 9. The CDR3 sequence is 15 residues long. The DNA for the CDR3 is TGTGCCAGCAGCCTAGGGACAGGGCGGGGACAGCCCCAGCATTTT. Translated, it gives CASSLGTGRGQPQHF.

In DNA, the CDR3 is TGTGCCAGCAGCCCGGAAAGGACAGGGAATGGCTACACCTTC. The encoded protein is CASSPERTGNGYTF. This sequence joins TRBV11-1 and TRBJ1-2, with 8 bases aligning to TRBD1. The CDR3 sequence is 14 residues long. The V and J ends lost 5 bases and 6 bases, in that order; junction bases with no gene match: 8. The V gene's germline CDR1 is SGHAT and CDR2 FQDESV (reference sequence). Together with reference TRBV11-1 and TRBJ1-2, the CDR3 gives the full variable domain: EAEVAQSPRYKITEKSQAVAFWCDPISGHATLYWYRQILGQGPELLVQFQDESVVDDSQLPKDRFSAERLKGVDSTLKIQPAELGDSAMYLCASSPERTGNGYTFGSGTRLTVV.

The V call is TRBV19, the J call TRBJ1-2, with 7 bases aligning to TRBD1. CDR3 length equals 15 residues. The trim removed 3 bases at V and 6 bases at J, leaving 10 bases unmatched. Germline CDR1 is LNHDA and CDR2 is SQIVND (reference sequence). As DNA, the CDR3 is TGTGCCAGTAGTATTAGACAGGGATGGATGGATGGCTACACCTTC. It yields the protein CASSIRQGWMDGYTF.

This clone was counted a few times. The chain joins TRBV4-3 to TRBJ1-2; D gene ambiguous. V gave up 1 base and J gave up 0 bases, with 9 bases separating them. Germline values: CDR1 LGHNA, CDR2 YSLEER. The CDR3 length is 15 residues. The CDR3 region has the DNA TGCGCCAGCAGCCAAGCTCGAACTTCTAACTATGGCTACACCTTC. Amino acid sequence: CASSQARTSNYGYTF.